This T cell receptor beta chain was recorded in a study of blood T cell repertoires in COVID-19. Study background: Specimens from acute and convalescent COVID-19 originated in the United States, Italy and Spain. Sources were T cells, B-cell-depleted T cells, or PBMCs; the material itself was cDNA or gDNA.

The CDR3 sequence is 14 residues long. V was shortened by 1 base and J by 2 bases, with 9 bases between the two germline ends. CDR1 is SGHVS, CDR2 FQNEAQ, per germline. The authors' processing: Researchers report that nucleated cell counts were estimated from reference gene primer amplification. Clones were read by immunoSEQ multiplex PCR, and TCRdb kept only the in-frame ones, dropping some. That table supplies the V and J calls and clone size; D and trimming were determined from the DNA. The sample consists of about 200,000 clones, around 87% of them appearing once. The TCR originated in a man aged 55 to 69 with acute or convalescent COVID-19. The gene calls are TRBV7-8 and TRBJ2-7; tentative D call: TRBD1 (6 bases). The sample was peripheral blood. The CDR3 protein is CASSLDPGAYEQYF. For the CDR3, the DNA is TGTGCCAGCAGCTTAGATCCAGGGGCCTACGAGCAGTACTTC.